Below are 3 T cell receptor beta chains sequenced from a single sample in a study of T cell repertoires in cytomegalovirus infection. TCRdb independently ran MiXCR on the reads; one entry per CDR3 protein. The profile shows around 570,000 distinct CDR3 sequences, approximately 40% of them singletons. Their cognate antigens are unknown. Sequenced here: cultured PBMCs, sampled from culture after CMV antigen stimulation. The receptors here all came from a human donor in good health (CMV status not recorded). Some clones in this sample may be carry-over from other donors' samples.

This chain links TRBV6-5 with TRBJ2-7; D tentatively reads TRBD1 or TRBD2 (5 bases each). Germline CDR1 MNHEY, CDR2 SVGAGI. This CDR3 region has 11 residues. V was trimmed by 5 bases and J by 7 bases, leaving 9 bases between them. The CDR3 sequence is CASSRGEEQYF. DNA for the CDR3: TGTGCCAGCAGTAGGGGAGAGGAGCAGTACTTC.

This clonotype was observed at least ten times. This rearrangement joins TRBV7-2 to TRBJ2-3; D might be TRBD2 (6 bases). Trimming took off 6 bases at V and 6 bases at J, with 10 bases between the two ends. Germline values: CDR1 SGHTA, CDR2 FQGNSA. The length of the CDR3 is 12 residues. As DNA, the CDR3 is TGTGCCAGCAGTTCGACTAGGGATACGCAGTATTTT. This encodes CASSSTRDTQYF. Full variable domain (remainder filled in from reference TRBV7-2 and TRBJ2-3): GAGVSQSPSNKVTEKGKDVELRCDPISGHTALYWYRQSLGQGLEFLIYFQGNSAPDKSGLPSDRFSAERTGGSVSTLTIQRTQQEDSAVYLCASSSTRDTQYFGPGTRLTVL.

This chain joins TRBV2 and TRBJ2-7; tentatively, D is TRBD2 (5 bases). CDR3 length equals 15 residues. V was clipped by 6 bases and J by 0 bases, with 15 bases between them. Per the germline V gene, CDR1 is SNHLY and CDR2 is FYNNEI. The DNA for the CDR3 is TGTGCCAGCAGGGTCCGGAGGCCAGACTCCTACGAGCAGTACTTC. Translating it yields CASRVRRPDSYEQYF.